These T cell receptor beta chains were read from a single sample in a study of CD8 T cells in Susac syndrome. TCRdb reanalysed the immunoSEQ multiplex PCR reads using MiXCR and keeps one entry per CDR3 protein. This table holds about 280,000 distinct CDR3 sequences, approximately 85% found once. The sample consisted of CD8+ T cells from PBMCs. The receptor source for this set is a human donor with multiple sclerosis. CDR3s include the opening cysteine and the closing phenylalanine or tryptophan. A D gene is named only where the DNA matches it firmly. Expanded clones get a size class; other rows say once, few or many, or leave the size out.

v_gene,d_gene,j_gene,abundance,CDR3aa,CDR3nt
TRBV27,TRBD1,TRBJ1-1,NA,CASQTGVNTEAFF,TGTGCCAGCCAGACAGGGGTGAACACTGAAGCTTTCTTT
TRBV5-1,NA,TRBJ2-1,NA,CASEGDGYNEQFF,TGCGCCAGCGAAGGAGACGGCTACAATGAGCAGTTCTTC
TRBV27,NA,TRBJ2-7,NA,CASSPGKDEQYF,TGTGCCAGCAGTCCCGGGAAGGACGAGCAGTACTTC
TRBV7-9,TRBD2,TRBJ2-7,NA,CASSSTSGRSDEQYF,TGTGCCAGCAGCTCGACTAGCGGGAGATCGGACGAGCAGTACTTC
TRBV3-1,TRBD2,TRBJ2-1,NA,CASSQDWTSGNTYNEQFF,TGTGCCAGCAGCCAAGATTGGACTAGCGGAAACACCTACAATGAGCAGTTCTTC
TRBV7-9,NA,TRBJ2-1,NA,CASTEDAPPYNEQFF,TGTGCCAGCACCGAGGACGCTCCCCCCTACAATGAGCAGTTCTTC
TRBV27,TRBD2,TRBJ2-3,NA,CASNTGGGPADTQYF,TGTGCCAGCAACACCGGGGGGGGGCCAGCAGATACGCAGTATTTT
TRBV6-1,TRBD2,TRBJ2-1,NA,CASSEGAGGPYEQFF,TGTGCCAGCAGTGAAGGAGCGGGAGGGCCATATGAGCAGTTCTTC
TRBV4-1,TRBD2,TRBJ2-1,NA,CASSQAPGGGGRAFEQLF,TGCGCCAGCAGCCAGGCCCCAGGGGGGGGCGGGAGGGCCTTTGAGCAGCTCTTC
TRBV7-9,NA,TRBJ1-2,once,CAPSLEGGTYGYTF,TGTGCCCCCAGCTTAGAGGGGGGTACCTATGGCTACACCTTC
TRBV9,NA,TRBJ1-2,NA,CASSGQGDSVSNYGYTF,TGTGCCAGCAGTGGCCAAGGGGACTCAGTTTCTAACTATGGCTACACCTTC
TRBV19,NA,TRBJ2-7,NA,CASSGGDTYYEQYF,TGTGCCAGTAGTGGCGGGGACACTTACTACGAGCAGTACTTC
TRBV10-3,TRBD1,TRBJ2-7,NA,CAIRTGSHGEQYF,TGTGCCATCAGGACAGGGAGTCACGGCGAGCAGTACTTC
TRBV27,NA,TRBJ2-7,NA,CASSLLPVSYEQYF,TGTGCCAGCAGTTTGCTCCCCGTCTCCTACGAGCAGTACTTC
TRBV12-3/TRBV12-4,NA,TRBJ2-1,NA,CASSLPGLENYNEQFF,TGTGCCAGCAGTTTACCCGGACTGGAGAACTACAATGAGCAGTTCTTC
TRBV14,TRBD2,TRBJ2-5,NA,CASSQDSSAGDETQYF,TGTGCCAGCAGCCAAGATTCGTCAGCGGGAGATGAGACCCAGTACTTC
TRBV25-1,TRBD2,TRBJ2-2,NA,CASSDSGLAGVPGELFF,TGTGCCAGCAGTGACTCCGGACTAGCGGGGGTACCCGGGGAGCTGTTTTTT
TRBV12-3/TRBV12-4,TRBD2,TRBJ2-5,NA,CASSNRTSGRATETQYF,TGTGCCAGCAGTAACCGGACTAGCGGGAGGGCCACAGAGACCCAGTACTTC
TRBV7-4,TRBD2,TRBJ2-1,NA,CASSLIGTSGRAFYLNEQFF,TGTGCCAGCAGCTTAATAGGGACTAGCGGGAGGGCCTTCTATCTCAATGAGCAGTTCTTC
TRBV27,NA,TRBJ1-2,NA,CATTVVGGSDGYTF,TGTGCCACCACCGTGGTAGGGGGGTCGGATGGCTACACCTTC
TRBV7-3,NA,TRBJ2-7,NA,CASSPHAGSHEQYF,TGTGCCAGCAGCCCTCATGCAGGCAGCCACGAGCAGTACTTC
TRBV6-1,TRBD2,TRBJ2-7,once,CASGGGDLLSYEQYF,TGTGCCAGCGGTGGGGGGGACTTACTTTCCTACGAGCAGTACTTC
TRBV12-3/TRBV12-4,TRBD1,TRBJ2-7,NA,CASSLRDRASYEQYF,TGTGCCAGCAGTCTCCGGGACAGGGCTTCCTACGAGCAGTACTTC
TRBV9,NA,TRBJ2-7,few,CASSAGDRPYEQYF,TGTGCCAGCAGCGCAGGGGACCGACCCTACGAGCAGTACTTC
TRBV5-8,TRBD2,TRBJ2-4,NA,CASSLVGGGLAKNIQYF,TGTGCCAGCAGCTTGGTAGGCGGGGGTCTAGCCAAAAACATTCAGTACTTC
TRBV4-1,NA,TRBJ2-7,NA,CASSQEGGYEQYF,TGCGCCAGCAGCCAAGAGGGGGGCTACGAGCAGTACTTC
TRBV5-4,NA,TRBJ1-3,NA,CASSRETDRSGNTIYF,TGTGCCAGCAGCCGGGAGACAGACCGTTCTGGAAACACCATATATTTT
TRBV4-1,TRBD2,TRBJ2-1,few,CASSQPGLAEQFF,TGCGCCAGCAGCCAGCCCGGACTAGCAGAGCAGTTCTTC
TRBV28,NA,TRBJ1-6,once,CASSFIGDSPLHF,TGTGCCAGCAGTTTTATCGGGGATTCACCCCTCCACTTT
TRBV10-2,NA,TRBJ2-1,NA,CASSESRQFSYNEQFF,TGCGCCAGCAGTGAGTCTCGACAGTTTTCTTACAATGAGCAGTTCTTC
TRBV10-2,NA,TRBJ2-7,NA,CAKWPQGREQYF,TGCGCAAAATGGCCCCAGGGCCGTGAGCAGTACTTC
TRBV19,NA,TRBJ2-5,NA,CASSLINRDEETQYF,TGTGCCAGTAGTCTTATCAACCGGGACGAAGAGACCCAGTACTTC
TRBV29-1,TRBD2,TRBJ2-7,once,CSVVGLTSGAYEQYF,TGCAGCGTTGTGGGTCTGACTAGCGGCGCCTACGAGCAGTACTTC
TRBV9,NA,TRBJ1-3,NA,CASSVFGVVNSGNTIYF,TGTGCCAGCAGCGTGTTTGGGGTTGTAAACTCTGGAAACACCATATATTTT
TRBV3-1,TRBD2,TRBJ2-5,once,CASSQVIGPSGGQETQYF,TGTGCCAGCAGCCAAGTCATCGGGCCTAGCGGGGGCCAAGAGACCCAGTACTTC
TRBV12-3/TRBV12-4,NA,TRBJ2-7,NA,CASSLGSGIYEQYF,TGTGCCAGCAGTCTCGGGTCGGGGATATACGAGCAGTACTTC
TRBV27,TRBD2,TRBJ2-1,NA,CASSWREGSYNEQFF,TGTGCCAGCAGTTGGCGGGAGGGCTCCTACAATGAGCAGTTCTTC
TRBV6-5,TRBD2,TRBJ2-2,NA,CASTGTSGTGELFF,TGTGCCAGCACCGGGACTAGCGGCACCGGGGAGCTGTTTTTT
TRBV4-1,NA,TRBJ2-1,NA,CASSQAAGHEQFF,TGCGCCAGCAGCCAGGCAGCGGGTCATGAGCAGTTCTTC